These 13 T cell receptor beta chains came from one sample sequenced in a study of blood T cell repertoires in COVID-19. Some clones are missing from TCRdb's copy, which holds only in-frame ones; the method was immunoSEQ multiplex PCR. Here the sample spans about 260,000 clones, about nine tenths being singletons. Input material: PBMCs or T cells enriched from blood (not recorded which). The source of these receptors is a woman aged 30 to 39 with acute COVID-19.

This clone has only one observation. The V call is TRBV4-2, the J call TRBJ2-2; TRBD2 matches 10 bases. After removal of 0 bases from V and 6 bases from J, the junction contained 7 bases not matched to a gene. The CDR3 covers 17 residues. CDR1 LGHNA and CDR2 YNFKEQ come from the germline V gene. In DNA form, the CDR3 reads TGTGCCAGCAGCCAAGAGGCTAGCGGGAGTTTTTCCGGGGAGCTGTTTTTT. Encoded protein: CASSQEASGSFSGELFF.

V usage is TRBV5-4 and J usage is TRBJ2-3; 11 bases are a match to TRBD2. The CDR3 is made up of 15 amino acids. With V trimmed by 3 bases and J by 5 bases, 5 bases remained unmatched. CDR1 and CDR2 (germline): SGHNT, YYREEE (reference sequence). The CDR3 DNA reads TGTGCCAGCAGCTCGGGACTAGCGGCAGTAGATACGCAGTATTTT. Translation gives CASSSGLAAVDTQYF.

This CDR3 is CASMLPGLRPANEQFF. The CDR3 region has the DNA TGTGCCAGCATGTTGCCAGGGCTAAGACCCGCCAATGAGCAGTTCTTC. V gene TRBV2 combines with J gene TRBJ2-1; the D gene is possibly TRBD1 (5 bases). The CDR3 spans 16 residues. Germline V gives CDR1 SNHLY, CDR2 FYNNEI. Deletions cut 7 bases from V and 6 bases from J, with 22 bases between.

This chain uses TRBV4-3 with TRBJ2-7; TRBD2 is a possible D gene (8 bases). CDR1 is LGHNA, CDR2 YSLEER, per germline. The CDR3 is 19 residues long. The V end was cut by 4 bases, the J end by 3 bases, with 28 bases between. The CDR3 DNA reads as TGCGCCAGCAGCCCCACAGGGAGCGGGGGTCCAAGGGGGCTCTACGAGCAGTACTTC. Its translation: CASSPTGSGGPRGLYEQYF.

The chain is built from TRBV10-3 and TRBJ2-1; a weak D match, TRBD2 (6 bases). Germline CDR1 and CDR2: ENHRY and SYGVKD. V was pared by 8 bases and J by 5 bases, with 13 bases between. The CDR3 totals 13 residues. The CDR3 is CAIFRTNNNEQFF. The DNA of the CDR3 is TGTGCCATCTTTAGGACTAACAACAATGAGCAGTTCTTC.

A word on this clone: The identical CDR3 is also encoded by other nucleotide sequences in the sample. The chain couples TRBV19 to TRBJ2-2, with 9 bases identical to TRBD2. Germline V gene sequence: CDR1 LNHDA, CDR2 SQIVND (reference sequence). The junction had 1 base not matched to a gene; V was cut back by 6 bases and J by 2 bases. This CDR3 is built from 14 residues. The CDR3 here is CASRTSGNTGELFF. For the CDR3, the DNA is TGTGCCAGTAGGACTAGCGGCAACACCGGGGAGCTGTTTTTT.

The chain employs TRBV28 and TRBJ1-1; D might be TRBD1 (6 bases). Looked up from germline, CDR1 is MDHEN and CDR2 is SYDVKM. The CDR3 covers 17 residues. Trimming cost V 2 bases and J 4 bases, with 20 bases left between them. The CDR3 here is CASSLSSWERGGTEAFF. As DNA, the CDR3 is TGTGCCAGCAGTTTAAGCTCATGGGAGAGAGGGGGCACTGAAGCTTTCTTT.

The chain combines TRBV12-3 or TRBV12-4 with TRBJ1-5; D unclear. The length of the CDR3 is 12 residues. Deletions cut 4 bases from V and 7 bases from J, with 8 bases between. Written as DNA, the CDR3 is TGTGCCAGCAGTTGGTCGGGACAGCCCCAGCATTTT. Protein: CASSWSGQPQHF.

This chain joins TRBV11-2 and TRBJ2-7; no definite D call. The V and J ends lost 4 bases and 3 bases respectively, with 7 bases between them. Germline V lookup: CDR1 SGHAT, CDR2 FQNNGV. The CDR3 loop spans 12 amino acids. CDR3 bases: TGTGCCAGCAGCTCGAGCCGCTACGAGCAGTACTTC. This sequence encodes CASSSSRYEQYF.

The chain carries TRBV7-9 and TRBJ2-7; 7 bases are shared with TRBD2. CDR1 SEHNR and CDR2 FQNEAQ come from the germline V gene (reference sequence). This CDR3 has 15 residues. J gave up 3 bases and V 4 bases, and 9 bases lay outside the gene matches. CDR3 loop: CASSSRGAGIYEQYF. The CDR3 DNA is TGTGCCAGCAGCTCCCGAGGAGCGGGAATCTACGAGCAGTACTTC.

The rearrangement uses TRBV28 and TRBJ1-1; D perhaps matches TRBD1 (5 bases). V gave up 5 bases and J gave up 1 base, with 11 bases separating them. The CDR3 has 14 amino acids. From germline, CDR1 is MDHEN and CDR2 SYDVKM. CDR3 bases: TGTGCCAGCAGTGAGGTCGGACAGAACACTGAAGCTTTCTTT. It encodes CASSEVGQNTEAFF.

Regarding this clone: With a much larger clone just one base away, this may be a read error. Within the sample, other DNA sequences also encode this same CDR3. The chain is built from TRBV2 and TRBJ2-7; TRBD1 agrees at 9 bases. The CDR3 totals 13 residues. CDR1 SNHLY and CDR2 FYNNEI come from the germline V gene. V was pared by 6 bases and J by 3 bases, with 3 bases of the junction left unmatched. For the CDR3, the DNA is TGTGCCAGCAGCGTGGGACAGGGCTACGAGCAGTACTTC. It translates to CASSVGQGYEQYF.

The gene calls are TRBV5-6 and TRBJ2-7; D is undetermined. CDR1 SGHDT and CDR2 YYEEEE come from the germline V gene. The V end was cut by 1 base, the J end by 1 base, with 3 bases between. CDR3 size: 12 residues. The CDR3 spells CASSLTSYEQYF. CDR3 sequence (DNA): TGTGCCAGCAGCTTGACTTCCTACGAGCAGTACTTC.